These 31 T cell receptor beta chains came from one sample sequenced in a study of chemoradiotherapy in HPV16-positive cancers. Method: immunoSEQ multiplex PCR; TCRdb's copy keeps in-frame clones and lacks some. The sample includes under 50,000 clones, 65% to 80% of them seen just once. The source was blood, collected from a patient who underwent chemoradiotherapy. These TCRs come from a human donor with HPV-associated anogenital cancer.

The chain recombines TRBV29-1 with TRBJ1-1; TRBD1 aligns across 7 bases. The germline gives CDR1 SQVTM, CDR2 ANQGSEA. V gave up 7 bases and J gave up 6 bases; unmatched junction bases: 11. This CDR3 spans 13 amino acids. CDR3 in amino acids: CSAGKGGAPEAFF. For the CDR3, the DNA is TGCAGCGCCGGGAAAGGGGGCGCCCCTGAAGCTTTCTTT. Based on the CDR3 plus reference TRBV29-1 and TRBJ1-1, the full variable domain is SAVISQKPSRDICQRGTSLTIQCQVDSQVTMMFWYRQQPGQSLTLIATANQGSEATYESGFVIDKFPISRPNLTFSTLTVSNMSPEDSSIYLCSAGKGGAPEAFFGQGTRLTVV.

A few counts support this clone. The J gene is TRBJ1-1, the V gene TRBV6-1, with no clear D. Trimming shortened V by 9 bases and J by 3 bases, and 8 bases separated the two germline ends. Per the germline V gene, CDR1 is MNHNS and CDR2 is SASEGT. This CDR3 is 11 amino acids long. The CDR3 DNA is TGTGCCAGTGGAGAATACACTGAAGCTTTCTTT. It translates to CASGEYTEAFF.

The chain has TRBV25-1 and TRBJ2-7; D is unresolved. Germline CDR1 is MGHDK and CDR2 is SYGVNS. This CDR3 contains 11 residues. Trimming removed 6 bases at V and 8 bases at J, with 11 bases between. The DNA for the CDR3 is TGTGCCAGCAGACTGCTGAATAAGCAGTACTTC. Translation: CASRLLNKQYF.

This sequence joins TRBV19 and TRBJ1-5; maybe TRBD1 (5 bases). Germline V gives CDR1 LNHDA, CDR2 SQIVND (reference sequence). Trimming left V 3 bases short and J 0 bases short, with 15 bases between. CDR3 length equals 17 residues. CDR3 loop: CASSISHRLFSNQPQHF. As DNA, the CDR3 is TGTGCCAGTAGTATCTCGCACAGGCTTTTTAGCAATCAGCCCCAGCATTTT.

The genes are TRBV5-1 and TRBJ2-2; perhaps TRBD2 as D (5 bases). Per the germline V gene, CDR1 is SGHRS and CDR2 is YFSETQ. This CDR3 has 13 amino acids. V shed 4 bases and J shed 5 bases, with 9 bases lying between them. The CDR3 is CASSVRGTGELFF. The CDR3 DNA reads TGCGCCAGCAGCGTTAGAGGGACCGGGGAGCTGTTTTTT.

This clone was seen more than once but under ten times. The J gene is TRBJ1-1, the V gene TRBV27, with 9 bases matching TRBD1. The CDR3 spans 14 residues. With V trimmed by 7 bases and J by 3 bases, 6 bases remained unmatched. The germline V gene encodes CDR1 MNHEY and CDR2 SMNVEV (reference sequence). The CDR3 nucleotides read TGTGCCAGCACTCGGGACAGGGCGGACACTGAAGCTTTCTTT. Encoded protein: CASTRDRADTEAFF.

The rearrangement joins TRBV9 to TRBJ2-7; tentatively, D is TRBD2 (7 bases). Germline V gives CDR1 SGDLS, CDR2 YYNGEE. Trimming pared 3 bases from V and 1 base from J, leaving 14 bases between. The CDR3 has 15 amino acids. The CDR3 spells CASSEGGDLSYEQYF. CDR3 DNA: TGTGCCAGCAGCGAAGGGGGGGACTTGTCCTACGAGCAGTACTTC.

V is TRBV5-1 and J is TRBJ2-1; 10 nucleotides agree with TRBD2. Per the germline V gene, CDR1 is SGHRS and CDR2 is YFSETQ. V lost 4 bases and J lost 5; bases outside the gene matches: 9. The length of the CDR3 is 16 residues. The CDR3 DNA reads as TGCGCCAGCAGCCGGATTACTAGCGGGACGAACAATGAGCAGTTCTTC. It codes for CASSRITSGTNNEQFF.

The table lists this clone with a count of one. The chain combines TRBV5-1 with TRBJ2-1; 7 bases fit TRBD2. The V segment lost 3 bases and the J segment 8 bases; nucleotides outside the gene matches: 5. From germline, CDR1 is SGHRS and CDR2 YFSETQ. The CDR3 has 13 amino acids. The chain's CDR3 is CASSWGGRDEQFF. The CDR3 DNA sequence: TGCGCCAGCAGCTGGGGGGGACGAGATGAGCAGTTCTTC.

The CDR3 DNA reads TGTGCCAGCAGTTTGACAGTTCACCGGGGCTACACCTTC. Protein: CASSLTVHRGYTF. The chain carries TRBV6-5 and TRBJ1-2, with D possibly TRBD1 on 5 matching bases. In germline, CDR1 is MNHEY, CDR2 SVGAGI. The CDR3 loop spans 13 amino acids. The V gene lost 4 bases and the J gene lost 8 bases, with 14 bases spanning the gap.

The CDR3 loop reads CASSLARGGHNEQFF. For the CDR3, the DNA is TGTGCCAGCAGCTTAGCTCGGGGGGGCCACAATGAGCAGTTCTTC. The chain joins TRBV7-7 to TRBJ2-1; 8 positions match TRBD2. With V trimmed by 0 bases and J by 5 bases, 3 bases remained unmatched. Germline V lookup: CDR1 SSHAT, CDR2 FNYEAQ (reference sequence). This CDR3 region has 15 residues.

The rearrangement uses TRBV2 and TRBJ2-2, with a possible D match to TRBD2 (7 bases). CDR1 and CDR2 from the germline V gene are SNHLY and FYNNEI. V lost 6 bases, J lost 5 bases, and 22 bases lay in between. This CDR3 spans 17 amino acids. The CDR3 DNA is TGTGCCAGCAGACCGACTAGTGGGGGGGCCGGGACCGGGGAGCTGTTTTTT. Translation gives CASRPTSGGAGTGELFF.

This rearrangement joins TRBV18 to TRBJ1-3, with D unresolved. The CDR3 has 13 amino acids. Trimming stripped 3 bases from V and 4 bases from J, with 7 bases between. Germline CDR1 is KGHSH and CDR2 is LQKENI. This chain's CDR3 is CASSPVQGNTIYF. The CDR3 DNA sequence: TGTGCCAGCTCACCTGTACAAGGAAACACCATATATTTT.

The chain carries TRBV27 and TRBJ1-1; D possibly corresponds to TRBD1 (5 bases). The CDR3 has 14 amino acids. Trimming cost V 2 bases and J 4 bases, with 11 bases left between them. Germline-derived CDR1 and CDR2 are MNHEY and SMNVEV (reference sequence). Here the CDR3 DNA reads TGTGCCAGCAGTTTAGGCAGGGAAGCCACTGAAGCTTTCTTT. This gives the protein CASSLGREATEAFF.

The J gene is TRBJ1-2, the V gene TRBV10-3; 10 nucleotides agree with TRBD1. Trimming at V came to 10 bases and at J to 3 bases, leaving 8 bases not matched to a gene. Germline CDR1 and CDR2: ENHRY and SYGVKD. This CDR3 has 14 residues. This CDR3 is CATGQGREHYGYTF. CDR3 in DNA: TGTGCCACGGGACAGGGGCGGGAACACTATGGCTACACCTTC.

This clone was picked up one time. The chain links TRBV30 to TRBJ2-5; tentatively, D is TRBD1 (5 bases). The length of the CDR3 is 13 residues. Trimming removed 4 bases at V and 4 bases at J, with 13 bases between. CDR1 and CDR2 (germline): GTSNPN, SVGIG (reference sequence). The CDR3 spells CAWNRRQGETQYF. CDR3 nucleotides: TGTGCCTGGAACCGACGGCAGGGAGAGACCCAGTACTTC.

V usage is TRBV30 and J usage is TRBJ1-2, with D perhaps TRBD1 (6 bases). CDR3 length: 12 amino acids. With 2 bases removed from V and 8 bases from J, the gap between germline ends came to 12 bases. Germline V gene sequence: CDR1 GTSNPN, CDR2 SVGIG (reference sequence). The CDR3 nucleotides are TGTGCCTGGAGTCCCACAGGGTCGGGCTACACCTTC. Translated, it gives CAWSPTGSGYTF.

The chain employs TRBV2 and TRBJ2-2, with 9 bases identical to TRBD2. V lost 6 bases and J lost 4; bases outside the gene matches: 6. CDR1 is SNHLY, CDR2 FYNNEI, per germline. The CDR3 contains 15 residues. The CDR3 DNA is TGTGCCAGCAGATGGTCTAGCGGGGCCACCGGGGAGCTGTTTTTT. Protein sequence: CASRWSSGATGELFF.

This clone was observed a single time. This rearrangement joins TRBV7-9 to TRBJ2-3, with TRBD2 identical over 8 bases. In germline, CDR1 is SEHNR, CDR2 FQNEAQ (reference sequence). J lost 0 bases, V lost 4 bases, and 3 bases had no gene match. CDR3 length: 15 amino acids. The CDR3 bases are TGTGCCAGCAGCTCAGCGGGGGCGAGCACAGATACGCAGTATTTT. Translating it yields CASSSAGASTDTQYF.

The J gene is TRBJ2-5, the V gene TRBV7-2; D not resolved. CDR1 is SGHTA, CDR2 FQGNSA, per germline. The CDR3 is made up of 14 amino acids. V was clipped by 0 bases and J by 5 bases, with 10 bases between them. The CDR3 nucleotides are TGTGCCAGCAGCTTAGCGGATTTTGGGGAGACCCAGTACTTC. It specifies CASSLADFGETQYF.

The chain couples TRBV4-1 to TRBJ1-1; no firm D call. The CDR3 covers 14 residues. From germline, CDR1 is MGHRA and CDR2 YSYEKL. Trimming took off 4 bases at V and 3 bases at J, with 12 bases between the two ends. The CDR3 region has the DNA TGCGCCAGCAGCCCACTACTAAAGGACACTGAAGCTTTCTTT. Its translation: CASSPLLKDTEAFF.

The rearrangement uses TRBV9 and TRBJ2-3; D gene unclear. The CDR3 extends over 14 amino acids. Germline lookup yields CDR1 SGDLS and CDR2 YYNGEE. V gave up 0 bases and J gave up 6 bases, with 11 bases separating them. CDR3 amino acids: CASSVGSLGDTQYF. DNA of the CDR3: TGTGCCAGCAGCGTAGGGTCGCTAGGGGATACGCAGTATTTT.

This clone appeared a few times. This rearrangement joins TRBV29-1 to TRBJ2-5; D gene ambiguous. CDR1 and CDR2 (germline): SQVTM, ANQGSEA. The V end was cut by 3 bases, the J end by 5 bases, with 16 bases between. This CDR3 is built from 14 residues. The CDR3 DNA reads TGCAGCGTTGATCTACCTATCTCATCGGAGACCCAGTACTTC. Translating gives CSVDLPISSETQYF. Drawing the rest from reference TRBV29-1 and TRBJ2-5, the complete variable domain is SAVISQKPSRDICQRGTSLTIQCQVDSQVTMMFWYRQQPGQSLTLIATANQGSEATYESGFVIDKFPISRPNLTFSTLTVSNMSPEDSSIYLCSVDLPISSETQYFGPGTRLLVL.

The chain employs TRBV10-3 and TRBJ1-4; TRBD1 aligns across 9 bases. CDR1 is ENHRY and CDR2 is SYGVKD in the germline V gene. CDR3 length equals 15 residues. With 2 bases clipped from V and 8 bases from J, the junction kept 6 bases outside the gene matches. DNA for the CDR3: TGTGCCATCAGTGAGAACAGGGGGCTAAAAGAAAAACTGTTTTTT. Encoded protein: CAISENRGLKEKLFF.

The chain has TRBV9 and TRBJ2-5, with 8 bases fitting TRBD1. V was clipped by 2 bases and J by 4 bases; unmatched bases: 4. The CDR3 consists of 14 residues. The germline CDR1 and CDR2 sequences are SGDLS and YYNGEE. The CDR3 loop is CASSVTGEPETQYF. The CDR3 nucleotides are TGTGCCAGCAGCGTGACAGGGGAGCCAGAGACCCAGTACTTC.

The V call is TRBV7-3, the J call TRBJ2-5; no clear D gene. CDR1 SGHTA and CDR2 FQGTGA come from the germline V gene. The CDR3 spans 13 residues. V shed 4 bases and J shed 4 bases, with 10 bases lying between them. CDR3 nucleotide sequence: TGTGCCAGCAGCTCGGGTGTAGGAGAGACCCAGTACTTC. Its translation: CASSSGVGETQYF.

V gene TRBV7-6 combines with J gene TRBJ1-1, with TRBD1 matching 8 bases. Per the germline V gene, CDR1 is SGHVS and CDR2 is FNYEAQ. V trimming: 2 bases; J trimming: 1 base; junction bases outside the gene matches: 0. The CDR3 length is 14 residues. CDR3 in amino acids: CASSLQGANTEAFF. Written as DNA, the CDR3 is TGTGCCAGCAGCTTACAGGGGGCGAACACTGAAGCTTTCTTT. Based on the CDR3 plus reference TRBV7-6 and TRBJ1-1, the full variable domain is GAGVSQSPRYKVTKRGQDVALRCDPISGHVSLYWYRQALGQGPEFLTYFNYEAQQDKSGLPNDRFSAERPEGSISTLTIQRTEQRDSAMYRCASSLQGANTEAFFGQGTRLTVV.

The V call is TRBV5-5, the J call TRBJ1-6; D remains ambiguous. V lost 4 bases and J 5 bases, leaving 19 bases between the germline ends. Germline V gene data show CDR1 as SGHKS and CDR2 as YYEKEE (reference sequence). The CDR3 length is 17 residues. DNA for the CDR3: TGTGCCAGCAGCCCTCAGAAGGGCCGAGGAGATAATTCACCCCTCCACTTT. Residues: CASSPQKGRGDNSPLHF. Using reference TRBV5-5 and TRBJ1-6 for the parts outside the CDR3, the full variable domain is DAGVTQSPTHLIKTRGQQVTLRCSPISGHKSVSWYQQVLGQGPQFIFQYYEKEERGRGNFPDRFSARQFPNYSSELNVNALLLGDSALYLCASSPQKGRGDNSPLHFGNGTRLTVT.

The V gene is TRBV11-1, the J gene TRBJ2-1, with 7 bases identical to TRBD2. Germline loops: CDR1 SGHAT, CDR2 FQDESV (reference sequence). The J segment lost 4 bases and the V segment lost 0 bases, leaving 6 bases of the junction unmatched. This CDR3 has 16 amino acids. CDR3 nucleotide sequence: TGTGCCAGCAGCTTAGCGTTCGGGGGGTCATACAATGAGCAGTTCTTC. Translation gives CASSLAFGGSYNEQFF.

This chain uses TRBV7-6 with TRBJ2-7; 9 bases fit TRBD1. This CDR3 is 14 amino acids long. The germline V gene encodes CDR1 SGHVS and CDR2 FNYEAQ. The ends lost 5 bases at V and 2 bases at J; junction bases unmatched: 4. The DNA of the CDR3 is TGTGCCAGCAGCACGCGGGACAGGGCCTACGAGCAGTACTTC. Translated, it gives CASSTRDRAYEQYF.

The chain combines TRBV5-1 with TRBJ2-5; 9 bases are shared with TRBD2. The trim removed 2 bases at V and 1 base at J, leaving 3 bases unmatched. The CDR3 contains 15 residues. CDR1 and CDR2 from the germline V gene are SGHRS and YFSETQ. Written as DNA, the CDR3 is TGCGCCAGCAGCTTCAGCGGGGGGCCCCAAGAGACCCAGTACTTC. The encoded protein is CASSFSGGPQETQYF. The full variable domain, in which reference TRBV5-1 and TRBJ2-5 provide the parts outside the CDR3, is KAGVTQTPRYLIKTRGQQVTLSCSPISGHRSVSWYQQTPGQGLQFLFEYFSETQRNKGNFPGRFSGRQFSNSRSEMNVSTLELGDSALYLCASSFSGGPQETQYFGPGTRLLVL.